Presented here are 23 T cell receptor beta chains from one specimen sequenced in a study of blood T cell repertoires in COVID-19. Assay used: immunoSEQ multiplex PCR; TCRdb lists only in-frame clones, some missing. The table has about 140,000 clones, roughly 89% seen once. The sample taken for sequencing was peripheral blood. These receptor sequences come from a man in his fifties or sixties with active or convalescent COVID-19.

The CDR3 DNA reads as TGTGCCATCGGTATACTAGCGGGGGGGAACTACGAGCAGTACTTC. Amino acids: CAIGILAGGNYEQYF. The chain links TRBV10-3 to TRBJ2-7; 13 bases map to TRBD2. This CDR3 is 15 amino acids long. V lost 8 bases to trimming and J lost 3 bases; unmatched junction nucleotides: 7. The V gene's germline CDR1 is ENHRY and CDR2 SYGVKD.

This clone was recorded only once. The rearrangement uses TRBV29-1 and TRBJ1-5; TRBD1 is a possible D gene (6 bases). Germline CDR1 is SQVTM and CDR2 is ANQGSEA. The length of the CDR3 is 14 residues. Trimming shortened V by 7 bases and J by 2 bases, and 15 bases separated the two germline ends. The CDR3: CSASPGAGNQPQHF. The DNA for the CDR3 is TGCAGCGCGTCTCCAGGGGCTGGCAATCAGCCCCAGCATTTT. Full variable domain (rest looked up from reference TRBV29-1 and TRBJ1-5): SAVISQKPSRDICQRGTSLTIQCQVDSQVTMMFWYRQQPGQSLTLIATANQGSEATYESGFVIDKFPISRPNLTFSTLTVSNMSPEDSSIYLCSASPGAGNQPQHFGDGTRLSIL.

The CDR3 DNA follows: TGCGCCAGCAGTTCATACCCGCCGGGACAGGGTAATGAAAAACTGTTTTTT. This encodes CASSSYPPGQGNEKLFF. This sequence joins TRBV5-1 and TRBJ1-4, with 9 bases matching TRBD1. The trim removed 5 bases at V and 4 bases at J, leaving 12 bases unmatched. CDR1 and CDR2 from the germline V gene are SGHRS and YFSETQ. The CDR3 loop spans 17 amino acids.

The chain couples TRBV7-8 to TRBJ2-5; a weak D match, TRBD1 (5 bases). V was trimmed by 5 bases and J by 5 bases, leaving 9 bases between them. Germline assignment: CDR1 SGHVS and CDR2 FQNEAQ. The CDR3 contains 12 residues. The CDR3 region has the DNA TGTGCCAGCAGCGCAGGGTGGGAGACCCAGTACTTC. Protein product: CASSAGWETQYF.

In nucleotides, the CDR3 is TGTGCCAGCAGTTTCTCAGATACGCAGTATTTT. Translating it yields CASSFSDTQYF. V is TRBV12-3 or TRBV12-4 and J is TRBJ2-3, with unresolved D. V lost 3 bases and J 4 bases, leaving 2 bases between the germline ends. The CDR3 is made up of 11 amino acids.

The rearrangement links TRBV19 to TRBJ1-2, with 7 nucleotides matching TRBD1. CDR1 LNHDA and CDR2 SQIVND come from the germline V gene (reference sequence). J lost 5 bases, V lost 3 bases, and 6 bases had no gene match. The CDR3 spans 14 residues. DNA of the CDR3: TGTGCCAGTAGTATCCGGGGGACAGTGTATGGCTACACCTTC. Encoded protein: CASSIRGTVYGYTF. Full variable domain (outside the CDR3, taken from reference TRBV19 and TRBJ1-2): DGGITQSPKYLFRKEGQNVTLSCEQNLNHDAMYWYRQDPGQGLRLIYYSQIVNDFQKGDIAEGYSVSREKKESFPLTVTSAQKNPTAFYLCASSIRGTVYGYTFGSGTRLTVV.

The chain recombines TRBV30 with TRBJ1-2; D is possibly TRBD1 (6 bases). Germline loops: CDR1 GTSNPN, CDR2 SVGIG (reference sequence). V was shortened by 3 bases and J by 7 bases, with 15 bases between the two germline ends. CDR3 length: 13 residues. This CDR3 is CAWSGTGLGGYTF. The CDR3 DNA is TGTGCCTGGAGCGGTACAGGGCTAGGTGGCTACACCTTC.

V is TRBV9 and J is TRBJ1-1; D unresolved. The CDR3 totals 16 residues. V gave up 4 bases and J gave up 1 base, with 17 bases separating them. Germline assignment: CDR1 SGDLS and CDR2 YYNGEE. The CDR3 sequence: CASSPRGGRWNTEAFF. CDR3 DNA sequence: TGTGCCAGCAGCCCCCGTGGTGGGAGGTGGAACACTGAAGCTTTCTTT.

The chain carries TRBV19 and TRBJ2-5, with 7 bases that match TRBD2. The germline CDR1 and CDR2 sequences are LNHDA and SQIVND (reference sequence). V lost 5 bases to trimming and J lost 1 base; unmatched junction nucleotides: 10. CDR3 length: 16 amino acids. CDR3: CASSSETSYVQETQYF. The CDR3 nucleotides are TGTGCCAGTAGTTCGGAGACTAGCTACGTCCAAGAGACCCAGTACTTC.

The rearrangement uses TRBV24-1 and TRBJ1-5, with D perhaps TRBD1 (6 bases). The CDR3 is 17 amino acids. Germline CDR1 reads KGHDR; CDR2 reads SFDVKD. The V and J ends lost 3 bases and 1 base respectively, with 15 bases between them. In nucleotides, the CDR3 is TGTGCCACCAGTGATGATACACAGGGTTCAAGCAATCAGCCCCAGCATTTT. It codes for CATSDDTQGSSNQPQHF.

V gene TRBV5-5 combines with J gene TRBJ2-5; 10 positions agree with TRBD1. The V and J ends lost 4 bases and 4 bases, in that order; junction bases with no gene match: 7. Germline assignment: CDR1 SGHKS and CDR2 YYEKEE (reference sequence). CDR3 size: 15 residues. This chain's CDR3 is CASSPRQGARETQYF. CDR3 DNA sequence: TGTGCCAGCAGCCCACGACAGGGGGCCCGAGAGACCCAGTACTTC.

This chain connects TRBV28 to TRBJ2-2; 7 bases match TRBD1. The CDR3 totals 15 residues. Germline lookup yields CDR1 MDHEN and CDR2 SYDVKM. V gave up 5 bases and J gave up 1 base; unmatched junction bases: 4. The chain's CDR3 is CASSTTGKNTGELFF. The CDR3 region has the DNA TGTGCCAGCAGTACGACAGGGAAGAACACCGGGGAGCTGTTTTTT.

The CDR3 here is CASSQPRGRLNTEAFF. For the CDR3, the DNA is TGTGCCAGCAGCCAACCCAGGGGGCGACTGAACACTGAAGCTTTCTTT. The chain is built from TRBV4-2 and TRBJ1-1, with 8 bases that match TRBD1. Germline CDR1 is LGHNA and CDR2 is YNFKEQ. The CDR3 contains 16 residues. V lost 2 bases, J lost 0 bases, and 5 bases stayed unmatched.

CDR3 sequence reads: CAIRDRLSNQPQHF. The CDR3 DNA is TGTGCCATCAGAGACAGGCTTAGCAATCAGCCCCAGCATTTT. The genes are TRBV10-3 and TRBJ1-5, with D possibly matching TRBD1 (6 bases). The CDR3 runs 14 residues. Trimming shortened V by 6 bases and J by 0 bases, and 9 bases separated the two germline ends. Germline CDR1 is ENHRY and CDR2 is SYGVKD.

The chain recombines TRBV7-2 with TRBJ1-2, with no clear D. Germline V gene sequence: CDR1 SGHTA, CDR2 FQGNSA. The V end was cut by 1 base, the J end by 4 bases, with 10 bases between. The length of the CDR3 is 14 residues. The CDR3 loop reads CASSLGRGAYGYTF. The CDR3 DNA reads as TGTGCCAGCAGCTTAGGTCGGGGAGCCTATGGCTACACCTTC.

The V gene is TRBV3-1 (or the pseudogene TRBV3-2), the J gene TRBJ1-2, with D maybe TRBD1 (5 bases). Between the trimmed V and J ends, which lost 6 bases and 2 bases, there was a span of 10 bases. CDR1 and CDR2 (germline): LGHDT, YNNKEL (reference sequence). This CDR3 contains 13 residues. The DNA for the CDR3 is TGTGCCAGCAGTCGGACATCGAACTATGGCTACACCTTC. It encodes CASSRTSNYGYTF.

The gene calls are TRBV6-2 or TRBV6-3 and TRBJ1-1, with a tentative D call TRBD1 (6 bases). The CDR3 contains 18 residues. Trimming took 3 bases from V and 1 from J, leaving 21 bases between them. The germline gives CDR1 MNHEY, CDR2 SVGEGT. The CDR3 is CASSYTTGSLLKNTEAFF. The CDR3 DNA reads TGTGCCAGCAGTTATACAACAGGGTCACTCCTGAAGAACACTGAAGCTTTCTTT.

V gene TRBV11-1 combines with J gene TRBJ2-1, with D perhaps matching TRBD2 (5 bases). Germline-derived CDR1 and CDR2 are SGHAT and FQDESV (reference sequence). The CDR3 sequence is 15 residues long. The V and J ends lost 4 bases and 7 bases respectively, with 17 bases between them. CDR3 amino acids: CASSSHLAMENEQFF. Written as DNA, the CDR3 is TGTGCCAGCAGCTCGCATCTAGCCATGGAGAATGAGCAGTTCTTC.

J is TRBJ2-3 and V is TRBV30, with 8 nucleotides matching TRBD2. Trimming removed 2 bases from V and 1 base from J; junction bases left unmatched: 5. Germline V gives CDR1 GTSNPN, CDR2 SVGIG (reference sequence). The CDR3 totals 15 residues. The CDR3 region has the DNA TGTGCCTGGAGTCCCAAGCGGGGGCGCACAGATACGCAGTATTTT. Amino acid sequence: CAWSPKRGRTDTQYF.

The sample holds one count of this clone. CDR3 sequence reads: CASRDADRGPNEQFF. The CDR3, as DNA: TGCGCCAGCAGGGACGCGGACAGGGGCCCCAATGAGCAGTTCTTC. V usage is TRBV5-1 and J usage is TRBJ2-1; 9 bases line up with TRBD1. The CDR3 runs 15 residues. Germline-derived CDR1 and CDR2 are SGHRS and YFSETQ. V lost 5 bases to trimming and J lost 6 bases; unmatched junction nucleotides: 9.

The genes are TRBV7-2 and TRBJ1-6, with 8 nucleotides matching TRBD1. Looked up from germline, CDR1 is SGHTA and CDR2 is FQGNSA. The CDR3 is 15 amino acids. V was pared by 4 bases and J by 10 bases, with 9 bases of the junction left unmatched. The CDR3 DNA is TGTGCCAGCAGCTCCGAACAGGGGGGGCGATCACCCCTCCACTTT. This translates into CASSSEQGGRSPLHF.

This chain links TRBV2 with TRBJ1-2; D remains ambiguous. There are 14 residues in the CDR3. Trimming pared 7 bases from V and 3 bases from J, leaving 15 bases between. The germline gives CDR1 SNHLY, CDR2 FYNNEI. CDR3 sequence reads: CASKEVPDDYGYTF. The CDR3, as DNA: TGTGCCAGCAAGGAGGTCCCAGACGACTATGGCTACACCTTC.

The V and J genes are TRBV18 and TRBJ2-1, with TRBD2 matching over 12 bases. The CDR3 runs 15 residues. Germline CDR1 reads KGHSH; CDR2 reads LQKENI. V dropped 3 bases and J dropped 7; count of bases not matched to a gene: 4. The CDR3 region has the DNA TGTGCCAGCTCACCGCTAGCGGGAGGGTTTAATGAGCAGTTCTTC. As protein: CASSPLAGGFNEQFF.